The entry that follows covers one T cell receptor (beta chain) sequence. The data originate from a study of blood T cell repertoires in COVID-19. The data were produced by immunoSEQ multiplex PCR, yet TCRdb's version contains in-frame clones alone and is incomplete. The sample shows about 180,000 clones, 88% of them seen only once. The junction had 1 base not matched to a gene; V was cut back by 8 bases and J by 1 base. The CDR3 runs 13 residues. Germline loops: CDR1 MDHEN, CDR2 SYDVKM. The sequence derives from a woman under 30 who had recovered from COVID-19. The chain is built from TRBV28 and TRBJ2-4; 8 positions agree with TRBD1. What was sequenced was PBMCs or T cells enriched from blood (not recorded which). The CDR3 sequence: CASRDRAKNIQYF. DNA for the CDR3: TGTGCCAGCCGGGACAGGGCCAAAAACATTCAGTACTTC.